The 20 T cell receptor beta chains below all came from one sample that was sequenced in a study of human T cells and chemical hapten exposure. MiXCR, run by TCRdb on the RACE reads, gives a single entry per CDR3 protein. Of about 380,000 distinct CDR3 sequences listed, 6% to 7% are singletons. Sample time point: patch test 2, 6 weeks after DPC sensitization. Stated treatment: therapeutic diphenylcyclopropenone sensitization with weekly scalp DPC. Sample: whole blood, taken in connection with sensitization to the hapten diphenylcyclopropenone (DPC). These receptors came from a young woman with alopecia areata. Some clones in this sample may be carry-over from other donors' samples.

This clonotype has only a few counts. The chain has TRBV13 and TRBJ1-1; D remains unclear. The V and J ends lost 3 bases and 1 base respectively, with 12 bases between them. This CDR3 is built from 15 residues. CDR1 and CDR2 (germline): PRHDT, FYEKMQ (reference sequence). DNA for the CDR3: TGTGCCAGCAGCTTTGGACGGATTTGGAACACTGAAGCTTTCTTT. Translating gives CASSFGRIWNTEAFF.

This clonotype has just a few counts. The V gene is TRBV7-6, the J gene TRBJ2-1; TRBD2 aligns across 8 bases. The CDR3 length is 17 residues. Germline assignment: CDR1 SGHVS and CDR2 FNYEAQ. J lost 3 bases, V lost 1 base, and 8 bases had no gene match. The CDR3 coding sequence is TGTGCCAGCAGCTTAGGAACTCTAGCGGGCAACTACAATGAGCAGTTCTTC. Encoded protein: CASSLGTLAGNYNEQFF.

V is TRBV5-4 and J is TRBJ1-6, with unresolved D. The length of the CDR3 is 17 residues. From germline, CDR1 is SGHNT and CDR2 YYREEE (reference sequence). V shed 4 bases and J shed 6 bases, with 20 bases lying between them. The CDR3 loop reads CASSGGPGDAGNSPLHF. The CDR3, as DNA: TGTGCCAGCAGCGGAGGACCGGGAGACGCGGGTAATTCACCCCTCCACTTT.

In its sample, this clonotype was seen a few times. J is TRBJ2-1 and V is TRBV7-2, with a possible D match to TRBD2 (6 bases). Germline CDR1 SGHTA, CDR2 FQGNSA. The CDR3 is 14 residues long. The V and J ends lost 6 bases and 2 bases respectively, with 11 bases between them. CDR3 sequence: CASSRDWTYNEQFF. The CDR3 DNA is TGTGCCAGCAGTAGGGACTGGACCTACAATGAGCAGTTCTTC.

This clonotype has ten or more counts. The chain combines TRBV28 with TRBJ2-1, with 10 positions matching TRBD2. There are 15 residues in the CDR3. V shed 3 bases and J 5 bases; nucleotides not matched to a gene: 4. Germline values: CDR1 MDHEN, CDR2 SYDVKM. This CDR3 reads CASSFWLAGDNEQFF. The CDR3 DNA is TGTGCCAGCAGTTTCTGGCTAGCGGGGGACAATGAGCAGTTCTTC.

This clonotype was seen at least ten times. In nucleotides, the CDR3 is TGCGCCAGCAGCGGTGACAGCGCAACTAATGAAAAACTGTTTTTT. It yields the protein CASSGDSATNEKLFF. This chain uses TRBV5-1 with TRBJ1-4; D is possibly TRBD1 (5 bases). The CDR3 sequence is 15 residues long. Germline V gene lookup returns CDR1 SGHRS and CDR2 YFSETQ. The germline V and J ends were trimmed by 4 bases and 0 bases, with 10 bases remaining between them.

This clonotype has at least ten counts. This rearrangement joins TRBV6-2 or TRBV6-3 to TRBJ1-5, with unresolved D. The CDR3 runs 14 residues. Germline CDR1 and CDR2: MNHEY and SVGEGT. Trimming pared 5 bases from V and 0 bases from J, leaving 8 bases between. Here the CDR3 reads CASSRHYSNQPQHF. CDR3 DNA sequence: TGTGCCAGCAGTCGACACTATAGCAATCAGCCCCAGCATTTT.

This clonotype was seen ten or more times. V usage is TRBV5-1 and J usage is TRBJ2-5; 9 nucleotides align to TRBD2. With V trimmed by 0 bases and J by 7 bases, 10 bases remained unmatched. The CDR3 extends over 16 amino acids. Germline V gene sequence: CDR1 SGHRS, CDR2 YFSETQ. CDR3 DNA sequence: TGCGCCAGCAGCTTGGGGCTAGCGGGAAACCTGGGGACCCAGTACTTC. This gives the protein CASSLGLAGNLGTQYF.

Only a few counts were recorded for this clonotype. The chain combines TRBV5-1 with TRBJ2-6; D possibly corresponds to TRBD2 (6 bases). Trimming removed 7 bases at V and 4 bases at J, with 12 bases between. The CDR3 loop spans 14 amino acids. Germline V gene data show CDR1 as SGHRS and CDR2 as YFSETQ. The CDR3 DNA sequence: TGCGCCAGCCGCGAGCGGGCGGGGGCCAACGTCCTGACTTTC. Translated, it gives CASRERAGANVLTF.

This sequence joins TRBV5-6 and TRBJ2-2; D ambiguous. Germline CDR1 SGHDT, CDR2 YYEEEE. The CDR3 totals 14 residues. Trimming stripped 1 base from V and 8 bases from J, with 12 bases between. The CDR3 DNA follows: TGTGCCAGCAGCTTGATAGAGGTTTCAGGGGAGCTGTTTTTT. As protein: CASSLIEVSGELFF. Drawing the rest from reference TRBV5-6 and TRBJ2-2, the complete variable domain is DAGVTQSPTHLIKTRGQQVTLRCSPKSGHDTVSWYQQALGQGPQFIFQYYEEEERQRGNFPDRFSGHQFPNYSSELNVNALLLGDSALYLCASSLIEVSGELFFGEGSRLTVL.

This clonotype appeared many times. CDR3 nucleotide sequence: TGTGCCAGCAGTTTGGGCAGTAGGTTTAGGGCGGGGGATGAAAAACTGTTTTTT. Translating gives CASSLGSRFRAGDEKLFF. This chain joins TRBV28 and TRBJ1-4, with a weak D call TRBD1 (5 bases). This CDR3 is 18 amino acids long. CDR1 is MDHEN, CDR2 SYDVKM, per germline. Trimming took 3 bases from V and 6 from J, leaving 23 bases between them.

In its sample, this clonotype was seen a few times. This chain connects TRBV7-2 to TRBJ2-1, with unresolved D. There are 14 residues in the CDR3. V was clipped by 4 bases and J by 2 bases, with 9 bases between them. Germline V lookup: CDR1 SGHTA, CDR2 FQGNSA. The chain's CDR3 is CASSYLGPYNEQFF. The CDR3 DNA reads TGTGCCAGCAGCTACCTTGGCCCCTACAATGAGCAGTTCTTC.

This clonotype has more than one count but fewer than ten. The chain recombines TRBV5-1 with TRBJ2-7; D may be TRBD2 (5 bases). The germline V gene encodes CDR1 SGHRS and CDR2 YFSETQ. The CDR3 totals 14 residues. Trimming pared 4 bases from V and 3 bases from J, leaving 14 bases between. For the CDR3, the DNA is TGCGCCAGCAGCCTGAGGACTGACGGCTACGAGCAGTACTTC. Amino acids: CASSLRTDGYEQYF.

This clonotype was observed many times. The rearrangement uses TRBV29-1 and TRBJ2-5; no definite D call. Per the germline V gene, CDR1 is SQVTM and CDR2 is ANQGSEA. This CDR3 is 12 amino acids long. Trimming shortened V by 7 bases and J by 1 base, and 10 bases separated the two germline ends. The CDR3 bases are TGCAGCGCCGGTCCTACCCAAGAGACCCAGTACTTC. As protein: CSAGPTQETQYF.

This clonotype came up a few times. V gene TRBV28 combines with J gene TRBJ1-1; D perhaps matches TRBD1 (5 bases). Germline CDR1 and CDR2: MDHEN and SYDVKM. V lost 6 bases and J lost 1, with 9 bases in between. CDR3 length: 13 amino acids. The CDR3 sequence is CASRVTANTEAFF. The CDR3 nucleotides are TGTGCCAGCAGGGTGACAGCGAACACTGAAGCTTTCTTT. The full variable domain, in which reference TRBV28 and TRBJ1-1 provide the parts outside the CDR3, is DVKVTQSSRYLVKRTGEKVFLECVQDMDHENMFWYRQDPGLGLRLIYFSYDVKMKEKGDIPEGYSVSREKKERFSLILESASTNQTSMYLCASRVTANTEAFFGQGTRLTVV.

This clonotype was recorded many times. The chain is built from TRBV29-1 and TRBJ1-2; 7 nucleotides match TRBD1. The CDR3 is 10 residues long. Germline CDR1 and CDR2: SQVTM and ANQGSEA. V trimming: 6 bases; J trimming: 7 bases; junction bases outside the gene matches: 2. The CDR3 DNA reads as TGCAGCGTATACAGGGGTGGCTACACCTTC. It yields the protein CSVYRGGYTF.

The chain combines TRBV2 with TRBJ1-3, with D maybe TRBD1 (6 bases). The germline CDR1 and CDR2 sequences are SNHLY and FYNNEI. Trimming took 8 bases from V and 4 from J, leaving 12 bases between them. There are 13 residues in the CDR3. The CDR3 bases are TGTGCCAGCGCAGGGGATCTCGGAAACACCATATATTTT. It codes for CASAGDLGNTIYF.

V gene TRBV27 combines with J gene TRBJ2-3; D might be TRBD1 or TRBD2, each matching 5 bases. This CDR3 has 15 residues. Between the trimmed V and J ends, which lost 7 bases and 5 bases, there was a span of 19 bases. Germline V gives CDR1 MNHEY, CDR2 SMNVEV (reference sequence). The CDR3 nucleotides read TGTGCCAGCATGGATGGACTGGGAAGGGGAGATACGCAGTATTTT. Protein product: CASMDGLGRGDTQYF.

This clonotype came up many times. The chain is built from TRBV18 and TRBJ1-1; D not certain. CDR3 length equals 13 residues. V dropped 2 bases and J dropped 1 base, with 5 bases sitting between them. Per the germline V gene, CDR1 is KGHSH and CDR2 is LQKENI. For the CDR3, the DNA is TGTGCCAGCTCACCAGTGGAGAACACTGAAGCTTTCTTT. Translation gives CASSPVENTEAFF.

Many counts were recorded for this clonotype. The chain is built from TRBV20-1 and TRBJ1-1; 9 bases are a match to TRBD1. Looked up from germline, CDR1 is DFQATT and CDR2 is SNEGSKA (reference sequence). Germline trimming cut 1 base from V and 1 base from J; bases unmatched to any gene: 7. The CDR3 runs to 16 residues. The DNA for the CDR3 is TGCAGTGCTAGAGGAGGAACGGGACAGGGGAACACTGAAGCTTTCTTT. Its translation is CSARGGTGQGNTEAFF.